The 21 T cell receptor beta chains below all came from one sample that was sequenced in a study of T cells in Graves' hyperthyroidism and ophthalmopathy. TCR beta CDR3 sequences were amplified from RNA transcripts. RT-PCR in the first round (using the HTBI primer set) targeted the TCR CDR3. TCRdb itself ran the multiplex PCR reads through MiXCR, one entry per CDR3 protein. The data show 500,000 to 600,000 distinct CDR3 sequences, about half seen once. What was sequenced was peripheral blood or thyroid tissue (not recorded which). The receptors here all came from an adult woman with Graves' disease, either hyperthyroidism or ophthalmopathy (not recorded which).

This clonotype was seen many times. The chain carries TRBV12-5 and TRBJ1-2; D possibly corresponds to TRBD1 (5 bases). The CDR3 has 13 amino acids. CDR1 and CDR2 from the germline V gene are LGHNT and FRNRAP. Trimming took off 6 bases at V and 7 bases at J, with 15 bases between the two ends. CDR3 protein: CASGAQAVGGYTF. DNA of the CDR3: TGTGCTAGTGGAGCACAGGCGGTGGGTGGCTACACCTTC. Full variable domain (remainder filled in from reference TRBV12-5 and TRBJ1-2): DARVTQTPRHKVTEMGQEVTMRCQPILGHNTVFWYRQTMMQGLELLAYFRNRAPLDDSGMPKDRFSAEMPDATLATLKIQPSEPRDSAVYFCASGAQAVGGYTFGSGTRLTVV.

Only a few counts were recorded for this clonotype. The V gene is TRBV12-3 or TRBV12-4, the J gene TRBJ2-3; D possibly uses TRBD1 or TRBD2 (5 bases each). V was pared by 1 base and J by 1 base, with 6 bases between. This CDR3 comprises 14 residues. The CDR3 nucleotides are TGTGCCAGCAGTTTAGGAGGGGGCACAGATACGCAGTATTTT. This sequence encodes CASSLGGGTDTQYF.

Details on this clonotype: Germline is not matched at one junction end, which may reflect a read error. The chain combines TRBV2 with TRBJ2-6; D remains unclear. The CDR3 contains 14 residues. Germline V gene data show CDR1 as SNHLY and CDR2 as FYNNEI. CDR3 sequence: CASIPMGGVNVLTF. The CDR3 DNA reads as TGTGCCAGCATCCCAATGGGTGGGGTCAACGTCCTGACTTTC.

This clonotype was seen only once. The chain combines TRBV7-3 with TRBJ2-3; the D gene is possibly TRBD2 (5 bases). CDR3 length: 15 residues. Trimming stripped 1 base from V and 1 base from J, with 9 bases between. CDR1 and CDR2 (germline): SGHTA, FQGTGA. The chain's CDR3 is CASSLIGLRTDTQYF. In nucleotides, the CDR3 is TGTGCCAGCAGCTTAATCGGACTCCGCACAGATACGCAGTATTTT.

This chain connects TRBV10-3 to TRBJ1-6; no firm D call. CDR1 ENHRY and CDR2 SYGVKD come from the germline V gene. V was shortened by 9 bases and J by 8 bases, with 11 bases between the two germline ends. CDR3 length equals 12 residues. The CDR3 nucleotides are TGTGCCATAGAGCTTCTGGATTCACCCCTCCACTTT. Encoded protein: CAIELLDSPLHF.

The chain combines TRBV28 with TRBJ2-7; TRBD1 matches 12 bases. The CDR3 covers 16 residues. CDR1 is MDHEN, CDR2 SYDVKM, per germline. The trim removed 6 bases at V and 6 bases at J, leaving 12 bases unmatched. CDR3 in DNA: TGTGCCAGCAGCCTCCCAGGGGGACAGGGGGCGCGCGAGCAGTACTTC. It is translated as CASSLPGGQGAREQYF. Complete variable domain (other parts from reference TRBV28 and TRBJ2-7): DVKVTQSSRYLVKRTGEKVFLECVQDMDHENMFWYRQDPGLGLRLIYFSYDVKMKEKGDIPEGYSVSREKKERFSLILESASTNQTSMYLCASSLPGGQGAREQYFGPGTRLTVT.

The genes are TRBV7-8 and TRBJ2-7; 8 bases align to TRBD2. CDR1 and CDR2 from the germline V gene are SGHVS and FQNEAQ. Trimming took 0 bases from V and 4 from J; bases not matched to a gene: 8. This CDR3 has 16 amino acids. Here the CDR3 DNA reads TGTGCCAGCAGCTTAGCGGAAAGCGGGAGAGGATACGAGCAGTACTTC. Amino acids: CASSLAESGRGYEQYF.

The CDR3 nucleotides are TGTGCCACCAGCAGAGATAGAAGAGGGGACGAAAAACTGTTTTTT. It is translated as CATSRDRRGDEKLFF. The chain is built from TRBV15 and TRBJ1-4, with a possible D match to TRBD1 (5 bases). The germline V gene encodes CDR1 LNHNV and CDR2 YYDKDF (reference sequence). CDR3 length: 15 residues. V lost 0 bases and J lost 8, with 13 bases in between.

The chain is built from TRBV20-1 and TRBJ2-2; D unresolved. This CDR3 has 10 amino acids. Trimming removed 7 bases from V and 8 bases from J, with 8 bases in between. Per the germline V gene, CDR1 is DFQATT and CDR2 is SNEGSKA (reference sequence). The CDR3 coding sequence is TGCAGTGGCACCACAGGGGAGCTGTTTTTT. It yields the protein CSGTTGELFF.

The V call is TRBV6-5, the J call TRBJ2-6; D is unresolved. The CDR3 is 10 residues long. The germline V and J ends were trimmed by 5 bases and 14 bases, with 7 bases remaining between them. Germline loops: CDR1 MNHEY, CDR2 SVGAGI. The CDR3 DNA reads TGTGCCAGCAGTCGGGCCCTCCTGACTTTC. Residues: CASSRALLTF.

In this sample, this clonotype turned up many times. V and J are TRBV30 and TRBJ1-1; D might be TRBD1 (6 bases). V was clipped by 1 base and J by 1 base, with 10 bases between them. Germline CDR1 and CDR2: GTSNPN and SVGIG (reference sequence). The CDR3 spans 14 residues. The CDR3 is CAWSGDIPNTEAFF. The CDR3 DNA reads TGTGCCTGGAGTGGGGACATCCCGAACACTGAAGCTTTCTTT.

The count of this clonotype is one. The chain's CDR3 is CSVEGLAGQETQYF. CDR3 coding DNA: TGCAGCGTTGAAGGACTAGCGGGACAAGAGACCCAGTACTTC. The genes are TRBV29-1 and TRBJ2-5; 11 bases agree with TRBD2. CDR1 and CDR2 (germline): SQVTM, ANQGSEA. V was clipped by 1 base and J by 2 bases; unmatched bases: 0. The CDR3 length is 14 residues. Filled out from reference TRBV29-1 and TRBJ2-5, the complete variable domain reads SAVISQKPSRDICQRGTSLTIQCQVDSQVTMMFWYRQQPGQSLTLIATANQGSEATYESGFVIDKFPISRPNLTFSTLTVSNMSPEDSSIYLCSVEGLAGQETQYFGPGTRLLVL.

Only one count was recorded for this clonotype. This CDR3 is missing its conserved last phenylalanine or tryptophan, likely due to a read error. It is unclear where the CDR3 begins or ends on the DNA, so no DNA is shown, and the CDR3 is as TCRdb lists it. The V and J genes are TRBV5-6 and TRBJ1-1; TRBD1 is taken as the D call from the table, unchecked against the DNA. From its first to its last residue, the CDR3 has 11 amino acids. Germline V gene data show CDR1 as SGHDT and CDR2 as YYEEEE. The CDR3: CASSLGGSPFS.

The chain uses TRBV29-1 and TRBJ1-2; D is uncertain. The CDR3 runs 12 residues. From germline, CDR1 is SQVTM and CDR2 ANQGSEA. V was cut by 6 bases and J by 6 bases, with 14 bases left in between. CDR3: CSVVNRSDGYTF. CDR3 in DNA: TGCAGCGTAGTTAATCGCTCGGATGGCTACACCTTC.

The table lists this clonotype with many counts. The junction departs from germline at one end; a sequencing error may be responsible. The genes are TRBV7-2 and TRBJ1-6, with 9 nucleotides matching TRBD1. Germline-derived CDR1 and CDR2 are SGHTA and FQGNSA. The CDR3 runs to 13 residues. The CDR3 loop reads CASSPGQGSPLHF. In nucleotides, the CDR3 is TGCGCCAGCAGCCCGGGACAGGGTTCACCCCTCCACTTT.

V and J are TRBV2 and TRBJ2-6; 9 bases agree with TRBD1. This CDR3 is built from 17 residues. Germline CDR1 SNHLY, CDR2 FYNNEI. With V trimmed by 6 bases and J by 4 bases, 10 bases remained unmatched. DNA for the CDR3: TGTGCCAGCAGCGAACCCGGGACAGGGCCCGGGGCCAACGTCCTGACTTTC. It encodes CASSEPGTGPGANVLTF.

This chain uses TRBV20-1 with TRBJ1-2; TRBD1 might be the D (6 bases). This CDR3 has 11 amino acids. The germline gives CDR1 DFQATT, CDR2 SNEGSKA (reference sequence). The V gene lost 6 bases and the J gene lost 11 bases, with 16 bases spanning the gap. For the CDR3, the DNA is TGCAGTGCCGATGGGGGCCTTGGTTACACCTTC. Protein sequence: CSADGGLGYTF.

The chain employs TRBV9 and TRBJ2-7, with D possibly called TRBD1 or TRBD2 (5 bases each). There are 15 residues in the CDR3. Germline values: CDR1 SGDLS, CDR2 YYNGEE. The ends were cut back, 2 bases at V and 0 bases at J, with 12 bases in the middle. This CDR3 is CASSVGDGSSYEQYF. The CDR3 coding sequence is TGTGCCAGCAGCGTGGGGGACGGAAGCTCCTACGAGCAGTACTTC.

The sample holds many counts of this clonotype. The chain uses TRBV7-3 and TRBJ2-7; TRBD2 agrees at 9 bases. CDR1 and CDR2 from the germline V gene are SGHTA and FQGTGA. J lost 1 base, V lost 6 bases, and 10 bases had no gene match. This CDR3 is built from 16 residues. CDR3 coding DNA: TGTGCCAGCAGTTCGACTCCGGGACTAGCTTCCTACGAGCAGTACTTC. The encoded protein is CASSSTPGLASYEQYF.

The table lists this clonotype with many counts. The rearrangement links TRBV4-1 to TRBJ1-1; 8 nucleotides agree with TRBD1. This CDR3 is 16 amino acids long. Per the germline V gene, CDR1 is MGHRA and CDR2 is YSYEKL. With V trimmed by 3 bases and J by 0 bases, 6 bases remained unmatched. The CDR3 here is CASSQPWTGLNTEAFF. As DNA, the CDR3 is TGCGCCAGCAGCCAGCCCTGGACAGGGCTGAACACTGAAGCTTTCTTT.

This clonotype was picked up many times. This chain joins TRBV12-3 or TRBV12-4 and TRBJ1-2; D possibly corresponds to TRBD1 (6 bases). V was pared by 5 bases and J by 4 bases, with 17 bases between. The CDR3 consists of 15 residues. CDR3 nucleotide sequence: TGTGCCAGCAGTCGCAATACAGGGTTGGGCTATGGCTACACCTTC. This translates into CASSRNTGLGYGYTF.